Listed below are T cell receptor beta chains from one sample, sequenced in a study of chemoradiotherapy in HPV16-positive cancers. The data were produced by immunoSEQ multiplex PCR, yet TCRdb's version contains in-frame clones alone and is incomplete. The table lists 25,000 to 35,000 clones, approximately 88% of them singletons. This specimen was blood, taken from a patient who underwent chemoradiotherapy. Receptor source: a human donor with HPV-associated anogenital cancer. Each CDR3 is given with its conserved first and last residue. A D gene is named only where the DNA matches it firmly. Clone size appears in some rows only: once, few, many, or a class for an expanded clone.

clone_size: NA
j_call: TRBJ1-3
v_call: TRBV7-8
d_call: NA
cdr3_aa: CASSPRQTLNTIYF
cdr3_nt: TGTGCCAGCAGCCCTCGACAGACGCTAAACACCATATATTTT

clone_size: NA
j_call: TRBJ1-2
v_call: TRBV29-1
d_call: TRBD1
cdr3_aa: CSVEGTGVALYGYTF
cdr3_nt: TGCAGCGTTGAGGGGACAGGGGTCGCCCTCTATGGCTACACCTTC

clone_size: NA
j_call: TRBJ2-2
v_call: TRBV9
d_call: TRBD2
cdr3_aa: CASSSLAGGQAGELFF
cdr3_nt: TGTGCCAGCAGCTCCTTAGCGGGGGGGCAGGCCGGGGAGCTGTTTTTT

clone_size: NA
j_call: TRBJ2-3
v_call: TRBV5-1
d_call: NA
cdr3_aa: CASSWGSGRTDTQYF
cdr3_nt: TGCGCCAGCAGCTGGGGTAGCGGCCGCACAGATACGCAGTATTTT

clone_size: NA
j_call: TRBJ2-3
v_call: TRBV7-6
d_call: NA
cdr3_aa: CASSLSSSADMGDTQYF
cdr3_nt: TGTGCCAGCAGCTTAAGTTCCAGCGCCGACATGGGAGATACGCAGTATTTT

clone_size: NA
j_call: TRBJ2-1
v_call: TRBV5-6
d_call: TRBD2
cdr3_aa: CASSLLGTSGNEQFF
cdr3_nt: TGTGCCAGCAGCTTGTTGGGGACTAGCGGCAATGAGCAGTTCTTC

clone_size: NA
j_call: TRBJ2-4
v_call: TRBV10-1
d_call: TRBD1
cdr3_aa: CASSESRGPGNIQYF
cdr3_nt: TGCGCCAGCAGTGAGTCGAGGGGGCCGGGAAACATTCAGTACTTC

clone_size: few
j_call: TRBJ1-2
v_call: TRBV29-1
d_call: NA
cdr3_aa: CSVGSSTGNYGYTF
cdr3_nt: TGCAGCGTCGGCTCCTCCACAGGGAACTATGGCTACACCTTC

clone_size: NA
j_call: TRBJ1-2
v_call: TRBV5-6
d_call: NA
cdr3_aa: CASSFWPFNSYYGYTF
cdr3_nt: TGTGCCAGCAGCTTTTGGCCCTTCAATTCGTACTATGGCTACACCTTC

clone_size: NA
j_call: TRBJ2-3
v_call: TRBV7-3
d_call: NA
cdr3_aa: CASSLTLGGGTDTQYF
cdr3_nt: TGTGCCAGCAGCTTAACCCTGGGCGGGGGCACAGATACGCAGTATTTT

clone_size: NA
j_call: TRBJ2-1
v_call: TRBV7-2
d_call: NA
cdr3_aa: CASSPGRSSYNEQFF
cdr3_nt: TGTGCCAGCAGCCCTGGGAGGAGCTCCTACAATGAGCAGTTCTTC

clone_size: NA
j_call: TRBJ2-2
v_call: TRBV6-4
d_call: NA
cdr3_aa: CASSELGGPGELFF
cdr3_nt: TGTGCCAGCAGTGAACTGGGCGGCCCCGGGGAGCTGTTTTTT

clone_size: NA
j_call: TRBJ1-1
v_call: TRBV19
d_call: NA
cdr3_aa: CASSTTPGPGSAFF
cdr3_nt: TGTGCCAGTAGTACAACCCCGGGACCTGGATCCGCTTTCTTT

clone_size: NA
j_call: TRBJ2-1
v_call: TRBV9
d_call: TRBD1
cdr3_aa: CASSPRTGLTNEQFF
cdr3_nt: TGTGCCAGCAGCCCTAGGACAGGGCTAACCAATGAGCAGTTCTTC

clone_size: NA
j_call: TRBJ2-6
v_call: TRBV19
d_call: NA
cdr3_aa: CASSIVQVGASGANVLTF
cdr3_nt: TGTGCCAGTAGTATAGTACAGGTGGGGGCGTCTGGGGCCAACGTCCTGACTTTC

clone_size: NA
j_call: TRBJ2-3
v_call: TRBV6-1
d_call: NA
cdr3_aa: CASSGQGGADTQYF
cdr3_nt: TGTGCCAGCAGTGGGCAGGGGGGCGCAGATACGCAGTATTTT

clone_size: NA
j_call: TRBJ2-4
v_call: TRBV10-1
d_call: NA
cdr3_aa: CASSSMGGPRYF
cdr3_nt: TGCGCCAGCAGTTCTATGGGGGGCCCCCGGTACTTC

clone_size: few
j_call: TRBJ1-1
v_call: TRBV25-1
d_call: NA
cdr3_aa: CASSDVGGNTEAFF
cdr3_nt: TGTGCCAGCAGTGATGTGGGAGGGAACACTGAAGCTTTCTTT

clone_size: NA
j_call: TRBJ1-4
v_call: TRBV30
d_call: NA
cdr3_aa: CAWSVRGQVNEKLFF
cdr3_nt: TGTGCCTGGAGTGTTCGGGGCCAGGTTAATGAAAAACTGTTTTTT

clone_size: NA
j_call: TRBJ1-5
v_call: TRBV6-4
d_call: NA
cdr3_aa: CASSAPRPDPFSDQPQHF
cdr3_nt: TGTGCCAGCAGTGCCCCGAGACCGGACCCCTTTTCTGATCAGCCCCAGCATTTT

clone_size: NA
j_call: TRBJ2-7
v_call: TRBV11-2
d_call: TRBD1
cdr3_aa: CASSLGTGTGHYEQYF
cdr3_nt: TGTGCCAGCAGCTTAGGCACCGGGACAGGACACTACGAGCAGTACTTC

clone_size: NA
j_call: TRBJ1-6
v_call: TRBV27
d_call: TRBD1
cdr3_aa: CASSSRQGDNSPLHF
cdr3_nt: TGTGCCAGCAGTTCGCGACAGGGGGATAATTCACCCCTCCACTTT

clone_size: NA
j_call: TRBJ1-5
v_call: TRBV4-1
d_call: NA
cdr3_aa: CASSQEGGFHQPQHF
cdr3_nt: TGCGCCAGCAGCCAAGAAGGGGGTTTCCATCAGCCCCAGCATTTT

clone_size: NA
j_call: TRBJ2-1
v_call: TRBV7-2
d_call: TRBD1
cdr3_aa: CASSGKDRAAHNEQFF
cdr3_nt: TGTGCCAGCAGCGGAAAGGACAGGGCGGCCCACAATGAGCAGTTCTTC

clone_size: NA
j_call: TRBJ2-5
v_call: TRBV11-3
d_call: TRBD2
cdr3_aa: CASSSSGGAGETQYF
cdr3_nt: TGTGCCAGCAGCAGTAGCGGGGGGGCCGGAGAGACCCAGTACTTC

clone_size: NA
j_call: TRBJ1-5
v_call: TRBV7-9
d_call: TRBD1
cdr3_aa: CASSPGGRQPQHF
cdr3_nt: TGTGCCAGCAGCCCAGGGGGTCGTCAGCCCCAGCATTTT

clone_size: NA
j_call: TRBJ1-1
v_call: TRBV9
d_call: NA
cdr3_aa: CASSPNVLQAGTEAFF
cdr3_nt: TGTGCCAGCAGCCCTAACGTACTCCAGGCGGGAACTGAAGCTTTCTTT